The 18 T cell receptor beta chains below come from one sample, sequenced in a study of CD8+CD57+ T cells in acquired aplastic anemia (dated by TCRdb to between 2018 and 2020). The listed sequencing device is Illumina HiSeq 2000. Genomic DNA was used as template for profiling of TCR beta VDJ combinations and CDR3 sequences. In TCRdb, the public reads were trimmed at Q25 with fastp and aligned with MiXCR, with productive beta chains retained. Duplicate CDR3 protein sequences are folded into a single record with the most common DNA and genes. This sample is represented by about 48,000 distinct CDR3 sequences; about 73% of them were singletons. The ten largest clonotypes hold 34% of the sample. The sample taken for sequencing was sorted CD4+, CD8+, or CD8+CD57+ T cells (not recorded which) from PBMCs. Receptors were obtained from a human donor in good health, serving as a control.

CDR3: CASSLARTNEKLFF. In DNA form, the CDR3 reads TGTGCCAGCAGCTTGGCGCGGACTAATGAAAAACTGTTTTTT. This chain connects TRBV5-6 to TRBJ1-4; D unclear. V lost 0 bases, J lost 2 bases, and 5 bases lay in between. The CDR3 sequence is 14 residues long. CDR1 and CDR2 (germline): SGHDT, YYEEEE.

This clonotype was detected only once. This chain links TRBV7-2 with TRBJ2-3; 8 nucleotides align to TRBD1. This CDR3 comprises 14 residues. Unmatched junction bases numbered 8, after V lost 5 bases and J lost 7 bases. CDR1 and CDR2 from the germline V gene are SGHTA and FQGNSA. Written as DNA, the CDR3 is TGTGCCAGCAGCCCAGGACAGGGAGCGAATACGCAGTATTTT. Its translation is CASSPGQGANTQYF. The full variable domain, rest sourced from reference TRBV7-2 and TRBJ2-3, is GAGVSQSPSNKVTEKGKDVELRCDPISGHTALYWYRQSLGQGLEFLIYFQGNSAPDKSGLPSDRFSAERTGGSVSTLTIQRTQQEDSAVYLCASSPGQGANTQYFGPGTRLTVL.

This rearrangement joins TRBV20-1 to TRBJ2-3; no reliable D call. The CDR3 is 14 residues long. Germline V CDR1 and CDR2: DFQATT, SNEGSKA (reference sequence). Trimming took 3 bases from V and 0 from J, leaving 10 bases between them. CDR3 sequence (DNA): TGCAGTGCTAGTACGGTGACTAGCACAGATACGCAGTATTTT. Amino acid sequence: CSASTVTSTDTQYF.

The V gene is TRBV29-1, the J gene TRBJ2-5; D gene uncertain. Germline V gene lookup returns CDR1 SQVTM and CDR2 ANQGSEA. V lost 1 base and J 7 bases, leaving 10 bases between the germline ends. This CDR3 has 12 amino acids. CDR3 protein: CSVEGSLGTQYF. As DNA, the CDR3 is TGCAGCGTTGAAGGCAGCTTAGGGACCCAGTACTTC.

This rearrangement joins TRBV2 to TRBJ1-4; weak D call: TRBD1 (5 bases). Germline values: CDR1 SNHLY, CDR2 FYNNEI. The CDR3 contains 14 residues. The V end lost 3 bases, the J end lost 7 bases, and 12 bases lay between the germline ends. CDR3 amino acids: CASSEDCRVEKLFF. As DNA, the CDR3 is TGTGCCAGCAGTGAGGACTGCAGGGTTGAAAAACTGTTTTTT.

The chain joins TRBV25-1 to TRBJ2-7; possible D gene TRBD2, 5 bases. Per the germline V gene, CDR1 is MGHDK and CDR2 is SYGVNS. Trimming removed 4 bases from V and 3 bases from J, with 22 bases in between. The CDR3 sequence is 17 residues long. The CDR3 loop is CASSADIGEKDLYEQYF. The CDR3 DNA follows: TGTGCCAGCAGTGCAGACATCGGGGAGAAAGATCTCTACGAGCAGTACTTC.

This clonotype is a singleton in its sample. The chain is built from TRBV25-1 and TRBJ2-6; D is unclear. Germline lookup yields CDR1 MGHDK and CDR2 SYGVNS. The V and J ends lost 4 bases and 2 bases respectively, with 6 bases between them. CDR3 size: 14 residues. The CDR3 DNA reads as TGTGCCAGCAGTGGAGAGCCTGGGGCCAACGTCCTGACTTTC. Protein product: CASSGEPGANVLTF.

This clonotype was detected a few times. This chain links TRBV2 with TRBJ2-5; 7 bases map to TRBD2. The CDR3 covers 10 residues. The ends lost 7 bases at V and 14 bases at J; junction bases unmatched: 7. The germline V gene has CDR1 SNHLY and CDR2 FYNNEI. The CDR3 nucleotides read TGTGCCAGCAAGTCGGGACTATCATACTTC. Its translation is CASKSGLSYF.

This chain joins TRBV15 and TRBJ2-7; no definite D call. This CDR3 is 11 amino acids long. Trimming took off 6 bases at V and 1 base at J, with 4 bases between the two ends. Germline lookup yields CDR1 LNHNV and CDR2 YYDKDF (reference sequence). CDR3: CATRGSYEQYF. CDR3 bases: TGTGCCACCAGGGGGTCCTACGAGCAGTACTTC.

The rearrangement links TRBV7-9 to TRBJ2-5; 14 bases align to TRBD2. Germline V CDR1 and CDR2: SEHNR, FQNEAQ (reference sequence). V gave up 6 bases and J gave up 4 bases; unmatched junction bases: 4. CDR3 length: 15 amino acids. CDR3 in amino acids: CASSPTSGRAETQYF. For the CDR3, the DNA is TGTGCCAGCAGTCCGACTAGCGGGAGGGCAGAGACCCAGTACTTC.

The chain combines TRBV7-9 with TRBJ2-7; D gene unclear. V was trimmed by 5 bases and J by 6 bases, leaving 8 bases between them. Germline-derived CDR1 and CDR2 are SEHNR and FQNEAQ (reference sequence). This CDR3 is 11 amino acids long. Here the CDR3 reads CASSGDGEQYF. CDR3 DNA sequence: TGTGCCAGCAGCGGGGATGGCGAGCAGTACTTC.

Note on this clonotype: A read error is likely, as this CDR3 ends without the conserved phenylalanine or tryptophan. The chain uses TRBV19 and TRBJ1-2; D unclear. The V end lost 4 bases, the J end lost 2 bases, and 14 bases lay between the germline ends. The germline gives CDR1 LNHDA, CDR2 SQIVND (reference sequence). CDR3 length: 15 amino acids. DNA for the CDR3: TGTGCCAGTAGTAAGACGCCGACGGCCAACTATGGCTACACCCTC. Protein product: CASSKTPTANYGYTL.

The V and J genes are TRBV15 and TRBJ1-2; 10 nucleotides match TRBD1. Germline-derived CDR1 and CDR2 are LNHNV and YYDKDF (reference sequence). This CDR3 contains 14 residues. J was trimmed by 7 bases and V by 1 base; bases with no gene match: 3. CDR3 region: CATSRGQGAFGYTF. CDR3 nucleotides: TGTGCCACCAGCAGAGGACAGGGGGCTTTTGGCTACACCTTC.

The table lists this clonotype with a few counts. V gene TRBV25-1 combines with J gene TRBJ1-4; D possibly corresponds to TRBD1 (6 bases). Germline lookup yields CDR1 MGHDK and CDR2 SYGVNS. Trimming cost V 1 base and J 9 bases, with 15 bases left between them. The CDR3 consists of 15 residues. As DNA, the CDR3 is TGTGCCAGCAGTGAATCGGGAGGGGGGAGGCAAAAACTGTTTTTT. It yields the protein CASSESGGGRQKLFF.

The genes are TRBV29-1 and TRBJ1-2; D is possibly TRBD1 (6 bases). Germline V gene sequence: CDR1 SQVTM, CDR2 ANQGSEA. The CDR3 is 12 residues long. V was clipped by 5 bases and J by 1 base, with 8 bases between them. For the CDR3, the DNA is TGCAGCGTTCAGGACAGTAACTATGGCTACACCTTC. Amino acids: CSVQDSNYGYTF.

This clonotype was observed a few times. One end of the junction does not line up with germline, which may come from a read error. The chain recombines TRBV7-9 with TRBJ2-7; D is perhaps TRBD1 (6 bases). This CDR3 contains 11 residues. Germline V gene data show CDR1 as SEHNR and CDR2 as FQNEAQ (reference sequence). The CDR3 coding sequence is TGTGCCAGCAGCTTAGACAGGGTTAGAGACTTC. Encoded protein: CASSLDRVRDF. The full variable domain, in which reference TRBV7-9 and TRBJ2-7 provide the parts outside the CDR3, is DTGVSQNPRHKITKRGQNVTFRCDPISEHNRLYWYRQTLGQGPEFLTYFQNEAQLEKSRLLSDRFSAERPKGSFSTLEIQRTEQGDSAMYLCASSLDRVRDFGPGTRLTVT.

V usage is TRBV4-1 and J usage is TRBJ2-1; D unresolved. Trimming left V 0 bases short and J 13 bases short, with 13 bases between. In germline, CDR1 is MGHRA, CDR2 YSYEKL. This CDR3 comprises 13 residues. The CDR3 DNA follows: TGCGCCAGCAGCCAAGATTCAGGTAGCCGTCAGTTCTTC. This sequence encodes CASSQDSGSRQFF.

Note on this clonotype: Germline is not matched at one junction end, which may reflect a read error. The chain combines TRBV5-1 with TRBJ2-7; 7 nucleotides align to TRBD1. Germline V lookup: CDR1 SGHRS, CDR2 YFSETQ. The CDR3 sequence is 15 residues long. The CDR3 sequence: CASSFSGQDPYEQYF. The CDR3 DNA reads as TGTGCCAGCAGCTTCTCCGGACAGGACCCCTACGAGCAGTACTTC. The full variable domain, completed using reference TRBV5-1 and TRBJ2-7, is KAGVTQTPRYLIKTRGQQVTLSCSPISGHRSVSWYQQTPGQGLQFLFEYFSETQRNKGNFPGRFSGRQFSNSRSEMNVSTLELGDSALYLCASSFSGQDPYEQYFGPGTRLTVT.